Below are 30 T cell receptor beta chains sequenced from a single sample in a study of blood T cell repertoires in COVID-19. Sequencing was performed with immunoSEQ multiplex PCR; in TCRdb, only in-frame clones are kept and a portion is missing. The sample has 200,000 to 250,000 clones; 75% to 90% are singletons. The sequenced sample was peripheral blood. The receptors originated from a woman aged 25 to 39 who had recovered from COVID-19.

This clone was seen only a few times. CDR3 in amino acids: CAVTFSSGNTIYF. CDR3 DNA: TGTGCCGTCACTTTTAGCTCTGGAAACACCATATATTTT. The V call is TRBV2, the J call TRBJ1-3, with D uncertain. The V gene's germline CDR1 is SNHLY and CDR2 FYNNEI. V was shortened by 11 bases and J by 0 bases, with 11 bases between the two germline ends. CDR3 length: 13 amino acids.

The chain carries TRBV9 and TRBJ2-1; D is ambiguous. In germline, CDR1 is SGDLS, CDR2 YYNGEE. V lost 3 bases to trimming and J lost 8 bases, with 6 bases between them. The CDR3 runs to 11 residues. The CDR3 coding sequence is TGTGCCAGCAGCGCCTCGTATGAGCAGTTCTTC. Translation: CASSASYEQFF.

This chain uses TRBV27 with TRBJ1-6; TRBD1 is a possible D gene (6 bases). The CDR3 consists of 14 residues. V was trimmed by 5 bases and J by 8 bases, leaving 13 bases between them. Per the germline V gene, CDR1 is MNHEY and CDR2 is SMNVEV (reference sequence). CDR3 loop: CASSLGQFHSPLHF. CDR3 sequence (DNA): TGTGCCAGCAGTCTAGGACAGTTTCATTCACCCCTCCACTTT.

The chain is built from TRBV6-5 and TRBJ2-7, with TRBD1 matching 8 bases. The CDR3 runs 15 residues. V shed 7 bases, J shed 1 base, and the junction held 9 bases outside the gene matches. Per germline, CDR1 MNHEY and CDR2 SVGAGI. The CDR3 sequence: CASTPGQGISYEQYF. In nucleotides, the CDR3 is TGTGCCAGCACCCCTGGACAGGGAATATCCTACGAGCAGTACTTC.

This clone has a single count. The sample holds other DNA sequences that translate to the same CDR3. This rearrangement joins TRBV7-3 to TRBJ2-3; 10 nucleotides match TRBD1. Germline V gene data show CDR1 as SGHTA and CDR2 as FQGTGA. The CDR3 totals 14 residues. V was pared by 3 bases and J by 6 bases, with 3 bases of the junction left unmatched. The CDR3 DNA follows: TGTGCCAGCAGCTTTGGACAGGGGGTCGATACGCAGTATTTT. Translated, it gives CASSFGQGVDTQYF.

This rearrangement joins TRBV10-2 to TRBJ2-2; D might be TRBD1 (6 bases). The ends were cut back, 2 bases at V and 2 bases at J, with 18 bases in the middle. CDR1 is WSHSY and CDR2 is SAAADI in the germline V gene. The CDR3 runs to 18 residues. Here the CDR3 DNA reads TGCGCCAGCAGTGAGCCCCTGGCCAGGGGTGGAAACACCGGGGAGCTGTTTTTT. It yields the protein CASSEPLARGGNTGELFF.

This chain links TRBV5-6 with TRBJ2-7; D is undetermined. Looked up from germline, CDR1 is SGHDT and CDR2 is YYEEEE. The V gene lost 4 bases and the J gene lost 0 bases, with 2 bases spanning the gap. The CDR3 sequence is 11 residues long. As DNA, the CDR3 is TGTGCCAGCAGCCGCTCCTACGAGCAGTACTTC. Amino acid sequence: CASSRSYEQYF.

The chain is built from TRBV6-1 and TRBJ2-5, with D possibly being TRBD2 (5 bases). The CDR3 is 14 residues long. The V end lost 1 base, the J end lost 4 bases, and 10 bases lay between the germline ends. Germline assignment: CDR1 MNHNS and CDR2 SASEGT. CDR3 sequence (DNA): TGTGCCAGCAGTGAAGAGAGGGTAAGAGAGACCCAGTACTTC. Encoded protein: CASSEERVRETQYF.

The rearrangement uses TRBV11-3 and TRBJ1-1; possible D gene TRBD1, 5 bases. The germline V gene has CDR1 SGHNT and CDR2 YENEEA. Trimming took off 5 bases at V and 1 base at J, with 8 bases between the two ends. This CDR3 is built from 13 residues. CDR3 nucleotide sequence: TGTGCCAGCAGCCTGGGGGGGAACACTGAAGCTTTCTTT. Translated: CASSLGGNTEAFF.

This clone has only one observation. The genes are TRBV3-1 (or the pseudogene TRBV3-2) and TRBJ2-3; 11 bases fit TRBD2. V dropped 4 bases and J dropped 5; count of bases not matched to a gene: 8. Germline CDR1 LGHDT, CDR2 YNNKEL (reference sequence). There are 16 residues in the CDR3. This CDR3 reads CASSRISGGDRDTQYF. The CDR3 DNA follows: TGTGCCAGCAGCCGAATTAGCGGGGGGGATAGAGATACGCAGTATTTT.

V gene TRBV5-5 combines with J gene TRBJ1-2; no clear D gene. V gave up 6 bases and J gave up 4 bases, with 16 bases separating them. Germline assignment: CDR1 SGHKS and CDR2 YYEKEE (reference sequence). This CDR3 region has 14 residues. The CDR3 DNA sequence: TGTGCCAGCACCCCCGCGGAAGGAAGCTATGGCTACACCTTC. Translation gives CASTPAEGSYGYTF. Variable domain in full (rest from reference TRBV5-5 and TRBJ1-2): DAGVTQSPTHLIKTRGQQVTLRCSPISGHKSVSWYQQVLGQGPQFIFQYYEKEERGRGNFPDRFSARQFPNYSSELNVNALLLGDSALYLCASTPAEGSYGYTFGSGTRLTVV.

The chain recombines TRBV7-2 with TRBJ1-2, with TRBD1 matching 7 bases. CDR3 length: 15 amino acids. Germline CDR1 and CDR2: SGHTA and FQGNSA. Trimming took 0 bases from V and 6 from J; bases not matched to a gene: 7. CDR3 in DNA: TGTGCCAGCAGCTTAGCGGGACAGCTTCCTCATGGCTACACCTTC. This codes for CASSLAGQLPHGYTF. The whole variable domain, remainder taken from reference TRBV7-2 and TRBJ1-2, is GAGVSQSPSNKVTEKGKDVELRCDPISGHTALYWYRQSLGQGLEFLIYFQGNSAPDKSGLPSDRFSAERTGGSVSTLTIQRTQQEDSAVYLCASSLAGQLPHGYTFGSGTRLTVV.

The chain has TRBV27 and TRBJ2-7, with 7 bases matching TRBD1. The length of the CDR3 is 13 residues. V was pared by 6 bases and J by 3 bases, with 5 bases of the junction left unmatched. The V gene's germline CDR1 is MNHEY and CDR2 SMNVEV (reference sequence). Here the CDR3 reads CASRAAGGYEQYF. CDR3 DNA sequence: TGTGCCAGCAGGGCGGCAGGGGGCTACGAGCAGTACTTC.

The rearrangement joins TRBV5-6 to TRBJ2-1; D remains unclear. The CDR3 contains 14 residues. The V end lost 4 bases, the J end lost 4 bases, and 12 bases lay between the germline ends. CDR1 is SGHDT, CDR2 YYEEEE, per germline. Written as DNA, the CDR3 is TGTGCCAGCAGCCCGGTAGCCCGGTACAATGAGCAGTTCTTC. It yields the protein CASSPVARYNEQFF.

The rearrangement uses TRBV4-3 and TRBJ2-2, with 9 nucleotides matching TRBD1. CDR3 length: 14 amino acids. Trimming took 4 bases from V and 7 from J; bases not matched to a gene: 4. Per the germline V gene, CDR1 is LGHNA and CDR2 is YSLEER. The CDR3 spells CASSPGQGGGELFF. In nucleotides, the CDR3 is TGCGCCAGCAGCCCGGGACAGGGCGGCGGGGAGCTGTTTTTT.

This clone was found a few times. The chain carries TRBV5-4 and TRBJ1-2, with D possibly matching TRBD1 (5 bases). Germline CDR1 SGHNT, CDR2 YYREEE (reference sequence). Trimming removed 1 base at V and 3 bases at J, with 16 bases between. The CDR3 spans 16 residues. The chain's CDR3 is CASSLSLGDSDYGYTF. In DNA, the CDR3 is TGTGCCAGCAGCTTGTCCCTCGGAGACAGCGACTATGGCTACACCTTC.

The chain employs TRBV6-4 and TRBJ2-7, with TRBD2 matching 8 bases. Trimming took 0 bases from V and 2 from J; bases not matched to a gene: 6. Germline V gives CDR1 MRHNA, CDR2 SNTAGT. This CDR3 spans 16 amino acids. DNA of the CDR3: TGTGCCAGCAGTGACTCCGGCGGGGGGCATCCCTACGAGCAGTACTTC. Its translation: CASSDSGGGHPYEQYF.

The J gene is TRBJ1-1, the V gene TRBV10-3, with D possibly being TRBD1 (6 bases). The length of the CDR3 is 14 residues. Germline V lookup: CDR1 ENHRY, CDR2 SYGVKD. V was cut by 0 bases and J by 5 bases, with 10 bases left in between. In DNA, the CDR3 is TGTGCCATCAGTGAGTCATCAGGGGTGACTGAAGCTTTCTTT. Its translation is CAISESSGVTEAFF.

The rearrangement uses TRBV19 and TRBJ2-7, with 9 bases that match TRBD1. The germline CDR1 and CDR2 sequences are LNHDA and SQIVND (reference sequence). The CDR3 extends over 14 amino acids. Unmatched junction bases numbered 7, after V lost 5 bases and J lost 5 bases. The CDR3 region is CASSGGQGIHEQYF. DNA for the CDR3: TGTGCCAGTAGTGGGGGACAGGGTATCCACGAGCAGTACTTC.

The chain recombines TRBV12-3 or TRBV12-4 with TRBJ2-2; possibly TRBD2 for D (6 bases). Trimming pared 6 bases from V and 6 bases from J, leaving 11 bases between. This CDR3 is 13 amino acids long. The CDR3 nucleotides are TGTGCCAGCAGGGGGGGACGGCCCGGGGAGCTGTTTTTT. Its protein is CASRGGRPGELFF.

V gene TRBV7-2 combines with J gene TRBJ2-3; no clear D gene. Germline V gene lookup returns CDR1 SGHTA and CDR2 FQGNSA. Trimming left V 1 base short and J 1 base short, with 9 bases between. The length of the CDR3 is 15 residues. CDR3 DNA sequence: TGTGCCAGCAGCTTAGATGTACGGGGCACAGATACGCAGTATTTT. Translated, it gives CASSLDVRGTDTQYF.

This clone was seen more than once but under ten times. CDR3 sequence: CASGQGRVNGYTF. In nucleotides, the CDR3 is TGTGCCAGTGGACAGGGACGAGTAAATGGCTACACCTTC. The V call is TRBV2, the J call TRBJ1-2; 8 bases map to TRBD1. The length of the CDR3 is 13 residues. Trimming took 9 bases from V and 6 from J; bases not matched to a gene: 9. Germline CDR1 SNHLY, CDR2 FYNNEI.

The chain uses TRBV7-9 and TRBJ1-1, with TRBD1 matching over 10 bases. Germline trimming cut 5 bases from V and 10 bases from J; bases unmatched to any gene: 13. The CDR3 contains 15 residues. Germline CDR1 and CDR2: SEHNR and FQNEAQ (reference sequence). The CDR3 DNA sequence: TGTGCCAGCAGCGCCGGGACAGGGGTTCCCCCCGGAGCTTTCTTT. It codes for CASSAGTGVPPGAFF.

The chain uses TRBV21-1 and TRBJ2-5; the table's D call, TRBD2, was not checked against the DNA. TRBV21-1 is a listed pseudogene. The CDR3 is made up of 18 amino acids. DNA for the CDR3: TGTGCCAGCAGCACCCAAGGGAAAAACATACCTCCGGGGGAGACCCAGTACTTC. Residues: CASSTQGKNIPPGETQYF.

This chain joins TRBV6-5 and TRBJ2-1, with D perhaps TRBD2 (5 bases). This CDR3 contains 14 residues. CDR1 is MNHEY, CDR2 SVGAGI, per germline. V gave up 6 bases and J gave up 0 bases, with 9 bases separating them. In nucleotides, the CDR3 is TGTGCCAGCAGGGACTTCCGCTCCTACAATGAGCAGTTCTTC. Residues: CASRDFRSYNEQFF.

The chain recombines TRBV9 with TRBJ1-5; the D gene is possibly TRBD1 (6 bases). This CDR3 spans 14 amino acids. Per germline, CDR1 SGDLS and CDR2 YYNGEE. The V gene lost 0 bases and the J gene lost 7 bases, with 11 bases spanning the gap. The CDR3 is CASSVDGGGQPQHF. The CDR3, as DNA: TGTGCCAGCAGCGTAGATGGGGGGGGCCAGCCCCAGCATTTT.

The V call is TRBV5-4, the J call TRBJ1-2, with 9 bases aligning to TRBD1. Germline CDR1 and CDR2: SGHNT and YYREEE (reference sequence). The CDR3 has 15 residues. The V and J ends lost 4 bases and 7 bases, in that order; junction bases with no gene match: 11. CDR3 sequence: CASSLNIQGAVGYTF. Written as DNA, the CDR3 is TGTGCCAGCAGCCTCAACATACAGGGGGCAGTTGGCTACACCTTC.

The chain recombines TRBV3-1 (or the pseudogene TRBV3-2) with TRBJ1-6; a weak D match, TRBD1 (6 bases). CDR1 and CDR2 (germline): LGHDT, YNNKEL (reference sequence). Trimming took 0 bases from V and 3 from J, leaving 18 bases between them. This CDR3 has 19 amino acids. The CDR3 DNA reads TGTGCCAGCAGCCAAGAAGGGGGGGCCAGGGTCTACTATAATTCACCCCTCCACTTT. As protein: CASSQEGGARVYYNSPLHF.

This chain connects TRBV9 to TRBJ2-3; a possible D gene is TRBD1 (6 bases). Trimming cost V 4 bases and J 1 base, with 19 bases left between them. CDR3 length: 17 amino acids. From germline, CDR1 is SGDLS and CDR2 YYNGEE. CDR3 nucleotides: TGTGCCAGCAGCAAACTACAGGGACACGCCGGCACAGATACGCAGTATTTT. Amino acid sequence: CASSKLQGHAGTDTQYF.

V usage is TRBV28 and J usage is TRBJ2-1; D is perhaps TRBD2 (5 bases). V shed 5 bases and J shed 1 base, with 15 bases lying between them. Germline CDR1 is MDHEN and CDR2 is SYDVKM. CDR3 length: 16 amino acids. CDR3: CASSTSTKVSYNEQFF. DNA of the CDR3: TGTGCCAGCAGTACTAGTACCAAGGTTTCCTACAATGAGCAGTTCTTC.